The 25 T cell receptor beta chains presented below share a single source sample, sequenced in a study of OX40 agonist ivuxolimab in advanced cancers. Sequencing was performed with immunoSEQ multiplex PCR; in TCRdb, only in-frame clones are kept and a portion is missing. Among 100,000 to 150,000 clones listed, 85% to 95% were seen once. Sequences were derived from CD4+ or CD8+ T cells sorted from blood, sampled in a trial of the OX40 agonist ivuxolimab. All receptors derive from an adult with an advanced solid tumor such as melanoma, head and neck, liver or kidney cancer.

This chain uses TRBV6-5 with TRBJ2-7; D gene uncertain. Trimming left V 6 bases short and J 5 bases short, with 11 bases between. The length of the CDR3 is 12 residues. Per the germline V gene, CDR1 is MNHEY and CDR2 is SVGAGI. The DNA for the CDR3 is TGTGCCAGCAGCCACCGCACTCACGAGCAGTACTTC. The encoded protein is CASSHRTHEQYF.

The DNA for the CDR3 is TGTGCCAGTACCCCGGGGCCCGCCCGGGCCTACGAGCAGTACTTC. Encoded protein: CASTPGPARAYEQYF. The rearrangement uses TRBV19 and TRBJ2-7, with D tentatively TRBD1 or TRBD2 (5 bases each). From germline, CDR1 is LNHDA and CDR2 SQIVND (reference sequence). This CDR3 has 15 residues. V was clipped by 7 bases and J by 2 bases, with 18 bases between them.

The chain uses TRBV29-1 and TRBJ2-1, with a possible D match to TRBD2 (5 bases). The V gene lost 7 bases and the J gene lost 7 bases, with 11 bases spanning the gap. CDR1 SQVTM and CDR2 ANQGSEA come from the germline V gene. This CDR3 has 11 amino acids. The CDR3 DNA reads TGCAGCGCTGACCGGGGAAATGAGCAGTTCTTC. Amino acids: CSADRGNEQFF.

The CDR3 bases are TGTGCCAGCAGCTTAGATGGCGGATTGAACACCGGGGAGCTGTTTTTT. It specifies CASSLDGGLNTGELFF. The V call is TRBV7-2, the J call TRBJ2-2; D uncertain. Per germline, CDR1 SGHTA and CDR2 FQGNSA. The length of the CDR3 is 16 residues. Between the trimmed V and J ends, which lost 1 base and 1 base, there was a span of 10 bases.

About this clone itself: A junction end diverges from the germline sequence, so it may reflect a read error. The J gene is TRBJ1-3, the V gene TRBV6-8, with a weak D call TRBD1 (5 bases). The CDR3 totals 13 residues. Per germline, CDR1 MNHGY and CDR2 SAAAGT. The CDR3 coding sequence is TGTGCAAGCAACGGGGGCTCTGGAAACACCATATATTTT. This codes for CASNGGSGNTIYF.

The rearrangement uses TRBV27 and TRBJ2-2; maybe TRBD1 (5 bases). Trimming shortened V by 5 bases and J by 0 bases, and 16 bases separated the two germline ends. Germline assignment: CDR1 MNHEY and CDR2 SMNVEV (reference sequence). The CDR3 contains 17 residues. The CDR3 coding sequence is TGTGCCAGCAGTCCCTCCGCAGGGCCCACGAACACCGGGGAGCTGTTTTTT. This encodes CASSPSAGPTNTGELFF.

Note on this clone: A read error may produce the germline difference seen at one junction end. This CDR3 is CASSLGVGGTTLREQFF. The DNA of the CDR3 is TGTGCTAGCAGCTTAGGAGTAGGAGGGACCACTTTGCGTGAGCAGTTCTTC. The chain links TRBV7-7 to TRBJ2-1, with D maybe TRBD2 (6 bases). The CDR3 is 17 amino acids. CDR1 SSHAT and CDR2 FNYEAQ come from the germline V gene (reference sequence).

The J gene is TRBJ1-1, the V gene TRBV7-9, with 7 bases fitting TRBD1. This CDR3 contains 14 residues. Trimming at V came to 4 bases and at J to 1 base, leaving 3 bases not matched to a gene. Per germline, CDR1 SEHNR and CDR2 FQNEAQ (reference sequence). The CDR3 sequence: CASSSQGTNTEAFF. For the CDR3, the DNA is TGTGCCAGCAGCTCACAGGGGACGAACACTGAAGCTTTCTTT.

V is TRBV4-1 and J is TRBJ1-2; no reliable D call. The CDR3 runs 12 residues. Trimming pared 0 bases from V and 3 bases from J, leaving 2 bases between. Per germline, CDR1 MGHRA and CDR2 YSYEKL. DNA of the CDR3: TGCGCCAGCAGCCAAGACGACTATGGCTACACCTTC. Protein sequence: CASSQDDYGYTF.

The rearrangement uses TRBV5-1 and TRBJ1-1, with D tentatively TRBD1 (6 bases). This CDR3 spans 15 amino acids. The V end was cut by 4 bases, the J end by 0 bases, with 13 bases between. The V gene's germline CDR1 is SGHRS and CDR2 YFSETQ. This CDR3 is CASSAGQTVNTEAFF. CDR3 in DNA: TGCGCCAGCAGCGCAGGACAGACGGTGAACACTGAAGCTTTCTTT.

The V call is TRBV11-2, the J call TRBJ1-2; 7 positions agree with TRBD1. Germline V gene data show CDR1 as SGHAT and CDR2 as FQNNGV. The V gene end was trimmed by 1 base and the J gene end by 7 bases; junction bases not matched to a gene: 15. The CDR3 runs to 17 residues. The CDR3 here is CASSLVGKAGGVCGYTF. CDR3 nucleotide sequence: TGTGCCAGCAGCTTAGTAGGTAAGGCAGGGGGGGTGTGTGGCTACACCTTC.

This chain joins TRBV7-2 and TRBJ1-2, with 8 nucleotides matching TRBD1. Germline CDR1 is SGHTA and CDR2 is FQGNSA. V was clipped by 5 bases and J by 6 bases; unmatched bases: 14. The CDR3 extends over 16 amino acids. In nucleotides, the CDR3 is TGTGCCAGCAGCCCCTCCCCTTCAGGGGGCATCAATGGCTACACCTTC. This codes for CASSPSPSGGINGYTF.

The chain has TRBV5-6 and TRBJ2-3, with D tentatively TRBD2 (6 bases). The V end lost 1 base, the J end lost 4 bases, and 7 bases lay between the germline ends. The CDR3 is 13 amino acids. Germline CDR1 reads SGHDT; CDR2 reads YYEEEE. CDR3 loop: CASSLSGADTQYF. In DNA, the CDR3 is TGTGCCAGCAGCTTGTCGGGGGCAGATACGCAGTATTTT. The entire variable domain, with the rest obtained from reference TRBV5-6 and TRBJ2-3, is as follows: DAGVTQSPTHLIKTRGQQVTLRCSPKSGHDTVSWYQQALGQGPQFIFQYYEEEERQRGNFPDRFSGHQFPNYSSELNVNALLLGDSALYLCASSLSGADTQYFGPGTRLTVL.

The chain uses TRBV27 and TRBJ1-2; D ambiguous. Germline CDR1 and CDR2: MNHEY and SMNVEV (reference sequence). Trimming took off 4 bases at V and 8 bases at J, with 17 bases between the two ends. This CDR3 region has 14 residues. The CDR3 spells CASSYNQREGGYTF. The CDR3 DNA follows: TGTGCCAGCAGTTATAACCAAAGGGAGGGCGGCTACACCTTC.

The chain couples TRBV10-3 to TRBJ2-7, with 9 positions matching TRBD1. This CDR3 spans 14 amino acids. V was clipped by 1 base and J by 3 bases; unmatched bases: 1. The germline CDR1 and CDR2 sequences are ENHRY and SYGVKD. CDR3 region: CAISEWGQGYEQYF. For the CDR3, the DNA is TGTGCCATCAGTGAGTGGGGACAGGGCTACGAGCAGTACTTC.

The CDR3 region is CASTGGSYGYTF. CDR3 coding DNA: TGCGCCAGCACTGGGGGATCCTATGGCTACACCTTC. This chain connects TRBV5-1 to TRBJ1-2, with D perhaps matching TRBD1 (5 bases). The germline CDR1 and CDR2 sequences are SGHRS and YFSETQ. V was clipped by 6 bases and J by 4 bases, with 10 bases between them. This CDR3 spans 12 amino acids.

V usage is TRBV18 and J usage is TRBJ2-2; the match to TRBD2 covers 7 bases. With V trimmed by 3 bases and J by 6 bases, 10 bases remained unmatched. The CDR3 loop spans 16 amino acids. From germline, CDR1 is KGHSH and CDR2 LQKENI. In DNA form, the CDR3 reads TGTGCCAGCTCACCCCCCTCTACGGGGGGATCCGGGGAGCTGTTTTTT. Residues: CASSPPSTGGSGELFF. The whole variable domain, filled in from reference TRBV18 and TRBJ2-2, reads NAGVMQNPRHLVRRRGQEARLRCSPMKGHSHVYWYRQLPEEGLKFMVYLQKENIIDESGMPKERFSAEFPKEGPSILRIQQVVRGDSAAYFCASSPPSTGGSGELFFGEGSRLTVL.

The V call is TRBV9, the J call TRBJ2-1; 11 nucleotides match TRBD2. The V gene end was trimmed by 4 bases and the J gene end by 9 bases; junction bases not matched to a gene: 6. From germline, CDR1 is SGDLS and CDR2 YYNGEE. CDR3 size: 14 residues. CDR3 DNA: TGTGCCAGCAGCTCCCTACTAGCGGGAGCTGAGCAGTTCTTC. It is translated as CASSSLLAGAEQFF.

The chain uses TRBV28 and TRBJ1-2; D call uncertain. Per the germline V gene, CDR1 is MDHEN and CDR2 is SYDVKM. This CDR3 region has 14 residues. V was trimmed by 6 bases and J by 3 bases, leaving 14 bases between them. CDR3 nucleotides: TGTGCCAGCAGGCCCCTATTCCGGTACTATGGCTACACCTTC. Protein: CASRPLFRYYGYTF.

This chain's CDR3 is CSVAVASGGTDTQYF. The CDR3 nucleotides are TGCAGCGTTGCGGTTGCTAGCGGGGGCACAGATACGCAGTATTTT. The chain is built from TRBV29-1 and TRBJ2-3; 9 bases are shared with TRBD2. The CDR3 spans 15 residues. Germline CDR1 reads SQVTM; CDR2 reads ANQGSEA. Unmatched junction bases numbered 6, after V lost 4 bases and J lost 1 base.

In its sample, this clone was seen once. The gene calls are TRBV6-1 and TRBJ2-5, with 8 bases identical to TRBD1. The CDR3 consists of 15 residues. Trimming took 6 bases from V and 5 from J; bases not matched to a gene: 11. The germline CDR1 and CDR2 sequences are MNHNS and SASEGT. In DNA, the CDR3 is TGTGCCAGCAGGGATCCGGGACAGGCGGGGGAGACCCAGTACTTC. This gives the protein CASRDPGQAGETQYF.

CDR3 in amino acids: CASSDAEGGLNEQYF. Written as DNA, the CDR3 is TGTGCCAGCAGTGACGCTGAGGGGGGCCTCAACGAGCAGTACTTC. This chain uses TRBV6-1 with TRBJ2-7; tentatively, D is TRBD1 or TRBD2 (6 bases each). Germline V gene sequence: CDR1 MNHNS, CDR2 SASEGT. The CDR3 runs to 15 residues. V was pared by 3 bases and J by 5 bases, with 17 bases between.

V is TRBV5-4 and J is TRBJ1-1; 9 bases map to TRBD1. CDR1 and CDR2 (germline): SGHNT, YYREEE (reference sequence). The CDR3 totals 16 residues. J gave up 4 bases and V 4 bases, and 11 bases lay outside the gene matches. The CDR3 spells CASSHPGQGGGTEAFF. For the CDR3, the DNA is TGTGCCAGCAGCCACCCGGGACAGGGAGGGGGCACTGAAGCTTTCTTT.

V gene TRBV5-6 combines with J gene TRBJ2-7, with TRBD1 identical over 10 bases. Germline CDR1 and CDR2: SGHDT and YYEEEE. Trimming at V came to 4 bases and at J to 9 bases, leaving 13 bases not matched to a gene. The CDR3 runs 15 residues. The CDR3 bases are TGTGCCAGCAGCCCCTTGACAGGGGGCACGGAATCGCAGTACTTC. Translated: CASSPLTGGTESQYF.

The chain combines TRBV7-2 with TRBJ1-1; weak D call: TRBD1 (5 bases). V gave up 4 bases and J gave up 0 bases, with 12 bases separating them. The CDR3 contains 15 residues. Germline CDR1 SGHTA, CDR2 FQGNSA. CDR3 nucleotides: TGTGCCAGCAGCTCAGGGACTGGGATGAACACTGAAGCTTTCTTT. Protein: CASSSGTGMNTEAFF.